This TCR beta chain was obtained from a study of blood T cell repertoires in COVID-19. Study-wide context: Spain, Italy and the United States supplied samples that represented acute and convalescent COVID-19.

The CDR3 length is 15 residues. The junction had 3 bases not matched to a gene; V was cut back by 4 bases and J by 1 base. Germline values: CDR1 SEHNR, CDR2 FQNEAQ (reference sequence). Original analysis: Amplification with reference gene primers provided the estimates of nucleated cell counts. The assay was immunoSEQ multiplex PCR, and TCRdb's table has in-frame clones only and misses some. The V and J calls and clone size are taken from that table; D and trimming were inferred from the DNA. The data show 42,000 or so clones, about 88% seen once. Material: peripheral blood. The chain is built from TRBV7-9 and TRBJ2-3; 9 bases align to TRBD2. The clonotype originates from a human donor in a cohort sampled during active COVID-19. CDR3 in DNA: TGTGCCAGCAGCTCCCTAGCGGGGCGCACAGATACGCAGTATTTT. As protein: CASSSLAGRTDTQYF.